Listed below are T cell receptor beta chains from one sample, sequenced in a study of regulatory T cells in long-lasting Graves disease. TCRdb reprocessed the multiplex PCR reads with MiXCR, giving one entry per CDR3 protein. The sample holds approximately 500,000 distinct CDR3 sequences; roughly a fifth are singletons and the top ten take more than 6%. The source was peripheral blood mononuclear cells (PBMCs), collected when the disease was refractory, from a patient treated with antithyroid drugs. The receptors derive from a female donor with Graves disease. Both conserved end residues are part of each CDR3. Fields, in order: J gene, clone size, V gene, D gene, CDR3 DNA, CDR3 protein. D genes are given only for firm matches. Clone size is shown for a subset of rows, as once, few, many or a class of expanded clone.

TRBJ1-4 - TRBV3-1 TRBD1 TGTGCCAGCAGCCCGATGCATGGGACAGGGAGGGAAAAACTGTTTTTT CASSPMHGTGREKLFF
TRBJ2-5 - TRBV18 TRBD1 TGTGCCAGCTCACCCGTGACAGGGGCTCAAGAGACCCAGTACTTC CASSPVTGAQETQYF
TRBJ2-2 many TRBV28 TRBD1 TGTGCCAGCAGTCACAACAGGGGTACGAACACCGGGGAGCTGTTTTTT CASSHNRGTNTGELFF
TRBJ2-5 few TRBV28 TRBD2 TGTGCCAGCAGTGCAGCGGGGGGCGGGAAGACCCAGTACTTC CASSAAGGGKTQYF
TRBJ2-1 - TRBV11-2 TRBD1 TGTGCCAGCAGCGAGACAGGGGAGCAGTTCTTC CASSETGEQFF
TRBJ1-2 many TRBV19 - TGTGCCACCGCCGGTAGACTGACCTTCTATGGCTACACCTTC CATAGRLTFYGYTF
TRBJ2-7 many TRBV12-3/TRBV12-4 TRBD1 TGTGCCAGCACCGCGCGGACAGGACCTACCTACGAGCAGTACTTC CASTARTGPTYEQYF
TRBJ2-5 few TRBV20-1 TRBD1 TGCAGTGCTCGGGACAGTGGGCGTGAGACCCAGTACTTC CSARDSGRETQYF
TRBJ1-2 many TRBV7-2 - TGTGCCAGCAGCTTAGCGGTGGGCTCTAACTATGGCTACACCTTC CASSLAVGSNYGYTF
TRBJ2-3 few TRBV12-3/TRBV12-4 - TGTGCCAGCAGTTTTACGGGTACGGTAGATACGCAGTATTTT CASSFTGTVDTQYF
TRBJ2-1 - TRBV11-3 TRBD2 TGTGCCAGCAGCTTAGGACTAGCGGGGACCTACGGTGAGCAGTTCTTC CASSLGLAGTYGEQFF
TRBJ1-3 few TRBV5-1 - TGCGCCAGCAGCCCCGAGACAGGAGCCTCTGGAAACACCATATATTTT CASSPETGASGNTIYF
TRBJ2-5 few TRBV9 TRBD1 TGTGCCAGCAGCGGCTGGGACAGTAGAGGAGAGACCCAGTACTTC CASSGWDSRGETQYF
TRBJ1-2 once TRBV7-6 - TGTGCCAGCAGCCCCAGGGGCTATAACTATGGCTACACCTTC CASSPRGYNYGYTF
TRBJ2-6 few TRBV24-1 - TGTGCCACCAGTGACCTAGCGGGACAGGCGACTTTC CATSDLAGQATF
TRBJ1-1 few TRBV6-1 - TGTGCCAGCTTCACCGGGGCCTACACTGAAGCTTTCTTT CASFTGAYTEAFF